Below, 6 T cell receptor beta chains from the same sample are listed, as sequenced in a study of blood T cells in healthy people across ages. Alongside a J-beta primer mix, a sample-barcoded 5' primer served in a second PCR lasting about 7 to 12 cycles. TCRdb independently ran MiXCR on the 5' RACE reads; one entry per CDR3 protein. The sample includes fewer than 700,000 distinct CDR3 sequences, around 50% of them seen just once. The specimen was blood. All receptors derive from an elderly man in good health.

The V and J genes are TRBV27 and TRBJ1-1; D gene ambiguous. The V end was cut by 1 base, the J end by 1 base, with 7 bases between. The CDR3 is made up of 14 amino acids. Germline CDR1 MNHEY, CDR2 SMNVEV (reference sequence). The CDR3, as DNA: TGTGCCAGCAGTTTATTGGGGAAGAACACTGAAGCTTTCTTT. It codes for CASSLLGKNTEAFF.

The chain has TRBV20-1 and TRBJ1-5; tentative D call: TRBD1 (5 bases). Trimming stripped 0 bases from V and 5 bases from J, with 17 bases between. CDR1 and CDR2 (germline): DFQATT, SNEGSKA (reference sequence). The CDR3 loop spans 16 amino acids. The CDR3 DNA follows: TGCAGTGCTAGAGATGGCAGGGTCGGAGGGGATCAGCCCCAGCATTTT. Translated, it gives CSARDGRVGGDQPQHF.

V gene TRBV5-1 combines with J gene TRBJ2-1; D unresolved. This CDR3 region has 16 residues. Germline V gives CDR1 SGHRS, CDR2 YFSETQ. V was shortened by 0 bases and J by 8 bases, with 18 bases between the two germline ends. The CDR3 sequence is CASSLALFTTIDEQFF. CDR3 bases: TGCGCCAGCAGCTTGGCGCTCTTCACCACGATCGATGAGCAGTTCTTC.

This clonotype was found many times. The CDR3 nucleotides are TGTGCCAGCAGGGAGACAGGGATGGGCAATCAGCCCCAGCATTTT. Protein sequence: CASRETGMGNQPQHF. The rearrangement uses TRBV6-6 and TRBJ1-5, with 7 bases that match TRBD1. This CDR3 region has 15 residues. J was trimmed by 2 bases and V by 6 bases; bases with no gene match: 7. Germline CDR1 reads MNHNY; CDR2 reads SVGAGI (reference sequence).

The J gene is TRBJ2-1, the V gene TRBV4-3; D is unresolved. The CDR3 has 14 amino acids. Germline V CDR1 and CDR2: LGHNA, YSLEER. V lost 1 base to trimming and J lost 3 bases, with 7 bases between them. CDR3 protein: CASSQGDGYNEQFF. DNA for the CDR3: TGCGCCAGCAGCCAAGGAGACGGCTACAATGAGCAGTTCTTC.

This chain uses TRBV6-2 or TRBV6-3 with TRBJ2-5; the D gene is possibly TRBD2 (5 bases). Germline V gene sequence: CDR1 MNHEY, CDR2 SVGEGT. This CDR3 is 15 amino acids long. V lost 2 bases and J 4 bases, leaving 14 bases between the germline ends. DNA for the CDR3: TGTGCCAGCAGTTACACCCAGGACTTTCCAGAGACCCAGTACTTC. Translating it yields CASSYTQDFPETQYF.